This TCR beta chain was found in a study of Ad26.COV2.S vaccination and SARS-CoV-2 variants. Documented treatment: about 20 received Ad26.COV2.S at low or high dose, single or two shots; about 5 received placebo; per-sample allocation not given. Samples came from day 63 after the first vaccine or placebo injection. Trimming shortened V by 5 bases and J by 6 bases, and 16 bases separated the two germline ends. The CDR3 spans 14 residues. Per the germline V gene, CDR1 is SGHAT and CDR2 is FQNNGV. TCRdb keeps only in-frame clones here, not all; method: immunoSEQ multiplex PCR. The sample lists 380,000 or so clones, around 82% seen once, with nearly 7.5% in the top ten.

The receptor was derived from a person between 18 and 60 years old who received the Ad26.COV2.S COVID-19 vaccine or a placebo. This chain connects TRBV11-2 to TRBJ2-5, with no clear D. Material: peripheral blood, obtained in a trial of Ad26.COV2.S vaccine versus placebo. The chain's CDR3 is CASSPGGGQKTQYF. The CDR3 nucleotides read TGTGCCAGCAGCCCCGGCGGCGGTCAGAAGACCCAGTACTTC.